This T cell receptor (beta chain) was captured by sequencing in a study of control samples from healthy donors and cancer patients. The table came from immunoSEQ multiplex PCR; TCRdb's copy has only in-frame clones and leaves some out. This sample has under 150,000 clones, with 89% found just once. The trim removed 0 bases at V and 6 bases at J, leaving 5 bases unmatched. Per the germline V gene, CDR1 is SGHNT and CDR2 is YYREEE (reference sequence). This CDR3 is built from 15 residues. The clonotype originates from a man in his thirties or forties in good health. The sample consisted of blood. The rearrangement uses TRBV5-4 and TRBJ1-5; 8 positions agree with TRBD1. The CDR3 sequence: CASSLDRGVSQPQHF. DNA for the CDR3: TGTGCCAGCAGCTTGGACAGGGGGGTGAGTCAGCCCCAGCATTTT.